Shown below are 5 T cell receptor beta chains from a single sample sequenced in a study of T cell repertoires in cytomegalovirus infection. TCRdb ran MiXCR on the reads and lists one entry per CDR3 protein. The sample consists of about 260,000 distinct CDR3 sequences, 8% to 9.5% of them appearing once. Sequencing was performed on PBMCs. The receptors were sampled from a human donor in good health (CMV status not recorded). Some clones in this sample may be carry-over from other donors' samples.

This clonotype was recorded at least ten times. The chain couples TRBV7-2 to TRBJ2-7; 14 bases align to TRBD2. Germline V gene data show CDR1 as SGHTA and CDR2 as FQGNSA. V lost 5 bases, J lost 1 base, and 4 bases stayed unmatched. The CDR3 consists of 16 residues. The CDR3 bases are TGTGCCAGCAGCCCTCGGACTAGCGGGAGGTCCTACGAGCAGTACTTC. Encoded protein: CASSPRTSGRSYEQYF.

This clonotype was detected only a few times. One base away lies a much larger clone, so this may be a sequencing read error. The CDR3 spells CVSSGGTKGSSYNSPLHF. The CDR3 region has the DNA TGTGTCAGCAGCGGAGGAACGAAGGGGAGCTCCTATAATTCACCCCTCCACTTT. The genes are TRBV11-2 and TRBJ1-6; tentatively, D is TRBD1 (5 bases). This CDR3 has 18 amino acids. Germline-derived CDR1 and CDR2 are SGHAT and FQNNGV.

This clonotype has at least ten counts. The J gene is TRBJ2-5, the V gene TRBV7-2; 13 bases are a match to TRBD2. The CDR3 has 16 amino acids. Germline-derived CDR1 and CDR2 are SGHTA and FQGNSA. The junction had 4 bases not matched to a gene; V was cut back by 0 bases and J by 6 bases. The CDR3 DNA sequence: TGTGCCAGCAGCTTAGCCGCACTAGCGGGAGGGAAGACCCAGTACTTC. It yields the protein CASSLAALAGGKTQYF.

The chain combines TRBV29-1 with TRBJ1-2, with D possibly being TRBD1 (5 bases). CDR3 length: 12 residues. Trimming took 4 bases from V and 8 from J, leaving 14 bases between them. The germline V gene has CDR1 SQVTM and CDR2 ANQGSEA. The CDR3 DNA reads TGCAGCGTTGCCATTGGGACCTTAGGCTACACCTTC. It is translated as CSVAIGTLGYTF.

This chain connects TRBV27 to TRBJ2-5; 10 bases align to TRBD2. The V segment lost 8 bases and the J segment 0 bases; nucleotides outside the gene matches: 9. The CDR3 loop spans 16 amino acids. The V gene's germline CDR1 is MNHEY and CDR2 SMNVEV (reference sequence). The CDR3 sequence is CASCTWTSGYQETQYF. CDR3 nucleotide sequence: TGTGCCAGCTGTACCTGGACTAGCGGATACCAAGAGACCCAGTACTTC.